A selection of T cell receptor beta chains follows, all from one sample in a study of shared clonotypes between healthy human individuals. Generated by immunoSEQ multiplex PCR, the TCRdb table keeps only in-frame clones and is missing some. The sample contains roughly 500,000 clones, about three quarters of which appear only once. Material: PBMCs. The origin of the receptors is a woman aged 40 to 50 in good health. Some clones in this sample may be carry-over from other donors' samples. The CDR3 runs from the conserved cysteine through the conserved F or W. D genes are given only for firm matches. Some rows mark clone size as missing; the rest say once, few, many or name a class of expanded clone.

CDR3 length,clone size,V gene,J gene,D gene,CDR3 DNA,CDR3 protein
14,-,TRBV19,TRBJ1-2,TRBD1,TGTGCCAGTAGTCTTCGACAGGGGAACTATGGCTACACCTTC,CASSLRQGNYGYTF
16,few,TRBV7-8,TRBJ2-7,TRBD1,TGTGCCAGCAGCTTAGATGCGGACAGGTCAACCTACGAGCAGTACTTC,CASSLDADRSTYEQYF
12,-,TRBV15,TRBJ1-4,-,TGTGCCACCAGCAACCCGAGAGAAAAACTGTTTTTT,CATSNPREKLFF
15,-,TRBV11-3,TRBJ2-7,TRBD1,TGTGCCAGCAGCCCTACCCGGGACAGGTCCTACGAGCAGTACTTC,CASSPTRDRSYEQYF
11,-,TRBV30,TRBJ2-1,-,TGTGCCTGGAGTGTAGGTGGGGAGCAGTTCTTC,CAWSVGGEQFF
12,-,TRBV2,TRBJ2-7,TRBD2,TGTGCCAGCGGGGGACTAGCGGGCGAGCAGTACTTC,CASGGLAGEQYF
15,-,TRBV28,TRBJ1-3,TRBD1,TGTGCCAGCACCCTCTCGACAGGGGGCCTAAACACCATATATTTT,CASTLSTGGLNTIYF
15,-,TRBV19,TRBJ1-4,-,TGTGCCAGTAGACCTGAGGACGGTGTCAATGAAAAACTGTTTTTT,CASRPEDGVNEKLFF
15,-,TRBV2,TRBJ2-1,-,TGTGCCAGCAGTGAAAAAGCTGGGGTCTACAATGAGCAGTTCTTC,CASSEKAGVYNEQFF
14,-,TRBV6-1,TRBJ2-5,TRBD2,TGTGCCATCCCAGGAAGCGGGAGCGGAGAGACCCAGTACTTC,CAIPGSGSGETQYF
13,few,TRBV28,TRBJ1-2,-,TGTGCCAGCAGGACTACAGACGGATATGGCTACACCTTC,CASRTTDGYGYTF
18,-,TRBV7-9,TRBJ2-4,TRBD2,TGTGCCAGCAAGGGCGGGAGGGCCCTCCCTCAGGCCAAAAACATTCAGTACTTC,CASKGGRALPQAKNIQYF
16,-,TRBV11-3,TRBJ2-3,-,TGTGCCAGCAGCTTAGATTTCCCGGGGAGCACAGATACGCAGTATTTT,CASSLDFPGSTDTQYF
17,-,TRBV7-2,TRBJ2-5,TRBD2,TGTGCCAGCAGCTTAAAGAGACTAGCGGGAGGTTCAGAGACCCAGTACTTC,CASSLKRLAGGSETQYF
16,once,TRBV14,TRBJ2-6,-,TGTGCCAGCAGCCAAGTTCGACAGGCTGGGGCCAACGTCCTGACTTTC,CASSQVRQAGANVLTF
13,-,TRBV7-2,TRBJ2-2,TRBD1,TGTGCCAGCAGTACTACAGGGGCCGGGGAGCTGTTTTTT,CASSTTGAGELFF
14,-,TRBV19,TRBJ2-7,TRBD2,TGTGCCACAGCGCCGGGGGGGAGTGTGAGCGAGCAGTACTTC,CATAPGGSVSEQYF
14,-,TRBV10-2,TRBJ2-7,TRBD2,TGCGCCAGCAGCAGGAGCGGGAGGTCCTACGAGCAGTACTTC,CASSRSGRSYEQYF
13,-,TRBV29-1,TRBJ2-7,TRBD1,TGCAGCGTTATGACAGGGACGACCTACGAGCAGTACTTC,CSVMTGTTYEQYF
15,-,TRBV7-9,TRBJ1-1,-,TGTGCCAGCAGCCAAATAAATTCAGGGAACACTGAAGCTTTCTTT,CASSQINSGNTEAFF
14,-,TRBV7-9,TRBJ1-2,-,TGTGCCAGCAGCTTCATAACCTCTAACTATGGCTACACCTTC,CASSFITSNYGYTF
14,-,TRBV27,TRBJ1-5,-,TGTGCCAGCAGTTTTAGTAGGGAGGTTCCGCCCCAGCATTTT,CASSFSREVPPQHF
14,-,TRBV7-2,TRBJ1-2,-,TGTGCCAGCAGCCCAGGCAGGGCCGGCTATGGCTACACCTTC,CASSPGRAGYGYTF
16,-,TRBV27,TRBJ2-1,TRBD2,TGTGCCAGCAGTTTATCGGCTAGCGGGAGTGGGAATGAGCAGTTCTTC,CASSLSASGSGNEQFF
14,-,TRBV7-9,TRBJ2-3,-,TGTGCCAGCAGCGACGCACAGATCACAGATACGCAGTATTTT,CASSDAQITDTQYF
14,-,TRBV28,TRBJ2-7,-,TGTGCCAGCAGTTTAGCGGGTAGCTCCTACGAGCAGTACTTC,CASSLAGSSYEQYF
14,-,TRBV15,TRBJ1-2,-,TGTGCCACCAGCAGAGAACAGGCTAACTATGGCTACACCTTC,CATSREQANYGYTF
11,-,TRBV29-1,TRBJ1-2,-,TGCAGCGTCGGGGGAGTCTATGGCTACACCTTC,CSVGGVYGYTF
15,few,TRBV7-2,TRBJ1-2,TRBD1,TGTGCCAGCACCTTAGGCCCCGACAGGGGAGGTGGCTACACCTTC,CASTLGPDRGGGYTF
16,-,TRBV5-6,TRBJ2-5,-,TGTGCCAGCAGTGGGCAATCTACCTGGTACCAAGAGACCCAGTACTTC,CASSGQSTWYQETQYF